A selection of T cell receptor beta chains follows, all from one sample in a study of OX40 agonist ivuxolimab in advanced cancers. Only in-frame clones appear in the TCRdb table, and some are missing; sequencing was by immunoSEQ multiplex PCR. The sample holds about 68,000 clones, roughly nine tenths seen once. This material consisted of CD4+ or CD8+ T cells sorted from blood, taken in a trial of the OX40 agonist ivuxolimab. All receptors derive from an adult with an advanced solid tumor such as melanoma, head and neck, liver or kidney cancer. The conserved cysteine and the conserved F or W are not part of the CDR3 here.

TRBV6-1,13,ASSFLAWSTDTQY
TRBV27,13,ASSLKYEGSHEQF
TRBV6-1,11,ASSVAGTYEQY
TRBV7-6,16,ASSRYFGSSGYTDTQY
TRBV6-5,13,ASSSHTGPTYEQY
TRBV19,14,AIAPGEGSGANVLT
TRBV28,10,ASSFRLAEQF
TRBV5-1,11,ASRGTRNTEAF
TRBV6-1,11,ASSTTANTEAF
TRBV4-2,15,ASSRRGDAATNEKLF
TRBV10-3,14,AIKPGGPASTDTQY
TRBV28,14,ASSRLAKTPYNEQF
TRBV28,12,ASKQQGDGYGYT
TRBV15,13,ATSRDPGPNTEAF
TRBV29-1,11,SAPQGVVETQY
TRBV5-4,13,ASSVTASSYNEQF
TRBV13,12,ASSLGTTYNEQF
TRBV5-4,12,ASTPNGGLTEAF
TRBV7-9,11,ASSRGGQDKAF
TRBV7-9,13,ASSLSPDRVGGYT
TRBV14,12,ASSQTLESDEQY
TRBV9,13,ASSVEGWPNEKLF
TRBV25-1,15,ASSDQLAGGGTDTQY
TRBV6-5,12,ATCPGTGNYGYT
TRBV19,13,ASSPLGGASGELF
TRBV19,14,ASSISSGRGTDTQY
TRBV4-2,14,ASSHATSGSWNEQF
TRBV7-2,13,ASSLAVSSYNEQF
TRBV27,14,ASSRQGGSQNSPLH
TRBV19,12,ASSSVPGVVGYT
TRBV6-5,10,ASSRGDTEAF
TRBV13,13,ASSLFGRERYEQY
TRBV5-8,16,ASRAGTSGPMYQETQY
TRBV25-1,14,ASSVTGDRSGNTIY
TRBV5-1,12,ASSTTGANYGYT
TRBV7-8,14,ASSLDAGKADYGYT
TRBV5-1,12,ASSLAGTPGAAF
TRBV10-2,12,ASSDRGTGNTIY
TRBV5-6,16,ASSFIGWGRTTGNEQF
TRBV6-6,10,ASSYSWETQY
TRBV7-3,14,ASSTKRELSYNEQF
TRBV29-1,11,SVDLHGVYGYT
TRBV7-2,16,ASSLVSPGLPPGGELF
TRBV7-7,13,ASSSSGRAGGEQF
TRBV11-2,13,ASSLGTGVESPLH
TRBV7-9,13,ASSLALASQETQY
TRBV10-2,13,ASASAWGAGSEAF
TRBV7-8,14,ASSPDSYASTDTQY
TRBV7-8,14,ASSSLRGVGANVLT
TRBV9,14,ASSVGGPNLVYEQY
TRBV7-8,13,ASSFGTQPTDTQY
TRBV9,12,ASSAGLAGYEQY
TRBV19,14,ASSILLGDRTYEQY
TRBV7-3,13,ASSLTFAQYNEQF
TRBV25-1,13,ASSDSHQSNQPQH
TRBV7-9,11,ASSLAAGREQF